This record looks at one T cell receptor beta chain sequence and its context. The CDR3 consists of 15 residues. Germline V CDR1 and CDR2: ENHRY, SYGVKD. Unmatched junction bases numbered 2, after V lost 4 bases and J lost 4 bases. Measured with immunoSEQ multiplex PCR; TCRdb has only the in-frame clones, and not every one. The repertoire consists of about 77,000 clones, with 75% to 85% occurring once and the leading ten covering under 5.5%. The data are from a study of blood T cell repertoires in COVID-19. The rearrangement uses TRBV10-3 and TRBJ2-2; TRBD1 matches at 11 bases. This receptor was taken from a woman aged 70-85 years with acute or convalescent COVID-19. The sequenced sample was peripheral blood. The CDR3, as DNA: TGTGCCATCAGTGCCGGGACAGGGGGCACCGGGGAGCTGTTTTTT. Residues: CAISAGTGGTGELFF.